Listed below are T cell receptor beta chains from one sample, sequenced in a study of cytomegalovirus exposure and HLA in healthy donors. Libraries were prepared by immunoSEQ multiplex PCR; TCRdb keeps only in-frame clonotypes and omits some of them. The table records around 200,000 clones, roughly 87% of them present only once. Sequences were obtained from PBMCs. The receptors originated from a man in his fifties or sixties in good health and CMV-seronegative. The CDR3 runs from the conserved cysteine through the conserved F or W. A D gene is named only where the DNA matches it firmly. Clone size is stated in some rows and not others, as once, few, many or a class when expanded.

j_gene | d_gene | abundance | v_gene | CDR3aa | CDR3nt
TRBJ2-7 | TRBD2 | few | TRBV2 | CASKSGGEREQYF | TGTGCCAGCAAGAGTGGGGGGGAGCGCGAGCAGTACTTC
TRBJ2-3 | TRBD1 | - | TRBV9 | CASSPTTGARMNTQYF | TGTGCCAGCAGCCCCACGACAGGGGCGAGAATGAATACGCAGTATTTT
TRBJ2-6 | - | once | TRBV6-1 | CASSGRTRDSGANVLTF | TGTGCCAGCAGTGGAAGGACACGCGACTCTGGGGCCAACGTCCTGACTTTC
TRBJ1-1 | TRBD1 | - | TRBV29-1 | CSVGQGARTEAFF | TGCAGCGTTGGACAGGGGGCGCGGACTGAAGCTTTCTTT
TRBJ2-7 | TRBD2 | - | TRBV6-1 | CASSTGTSGYEQYF | TGTGCCAGCAGTACCGGGACTAGTGGTTACGAGCAGTACTTC
TRBJ2-5 | - | - | TRBV2 | CATKQQGHSQETQYF | TGTGCCACCAAGCAGCAGGGCCACAGCCAAGAGACCCAGTACTTC
TRBJ1-5 | TRBD1 | - | TRBV19 | CASRDRNQPQHF | TGTGCCAGTAGGGACAGGAATCAGCCCCAGCATTTT
TRBJ2-6 | - | - | TRBV7-6 | CASSLPVSGANVLTF | TGTGCCAGCAGCCTTCCCGTCTCTGGGGCCAACGTCCTGACTTTC
TRBJ1-1 | TRBD1 | few | TRBV19 | CASADRSLARAFF | TGTGCCAGCGCGGACAGGTCCTTGGCTCGGGCTTTCTTT
TRBJ2-7 | - | - | TRBV18 | CASSPRAAANYEQYF | TGTGCCAGCTCCCCACGAGCAGCGGCTAACTACGAGCAGTACTTC
TRBJ2-3 | TRBD2 | - | TRBV19 | CASSPWTSGSGTDTQYF | TGTGCCAGTAGTCCGTGGACTAGCGGGAGTGGAACAGATACGCAGTATTTT
TRBJ1-4 | - | - | TRBV28 | CASSSGTLFEKLFF | TGTGCCAGCAGCTCCGGGACACTCTTCGAAAAACTGTTTTTT
TRBJ1-1 | - | - | TRBV5-1 | CASSLAGGRSTEAFF | TGCGCCAGCAGCTTGGCCGGGGGGCGATCCACTGAAGCTTTCTTT
TRBJ1-3 | TRBD1 | - | TRBV6-6 | CASREQGISGNTIYF | TGTGCCAGCAGGGAACAGGGGATCTCTGGAAACACCATATATTTT
TRBJ1-2 | TRBD1 | - | TRBV6-4 | CASSLPGQGPAMVYGYTF | TGTGCCAGCAGTCTACCGGGACAGGGGCCCGCCATGGTCTATGGCTACACCTTC
TRBJ1-1 | - | - | TRBV7-9 | CSSQSSGDSAYF | TGTTCCAGCCAAAGTTCCGGGGACTCTGCATACTTT
TRBJ2-7 | TRBD1 | - | TRBV7-9 | CSSSLAQGLAYEQYF | TGTTCCAGCAGCTTAGCACAGGGGCTTGCCTACGAGCAGTACTTC
TRBJ2-5 | TRBD1 | - | TRBV19 | CASSTGQGYETQYF | TGTGCCAGTAGTACGGGACAGGGGTATGAGACCCAGTACTTC
TRBJ2-2 | - | - | TRBV9 | CASSSFSGREAGELFF | TGTGCCAGCAGCTCCTTTTCGGGGCGGGAAGCCGGGGAGCTGTTTTTT
TRBJ1-3 | - | - | TRBV9 | CASSVAPSSSGNTIYF | TGTGCCAGCAGCGTAGCCCCGTCCTCCTCTGGAAACACCATATATTTT
TRBJ2-5 | - | - | TRBV9 | CASSVAREETQYF | TGTGCCAGCAGCGTAGCACGCGAAGAGACCCAGTACTTC
TRBJ1-2 | TRBD1 | - | TRBV7-3 | CASSITGAPYYGYTF | TGTGCCAGCAGCATAACAGGGGCCCCCTACTATGGCTACACCTTC
TRBJ2-3 | TRBD1 | once | TRBV9 | CASSSRSGQGAPDTQYF | TGTGCCAGCAGCTCCAGATCGGGACAGGGGGCTCCAGATACGCAGTATTTT
TRBJ1-1 | TRBD1 | - | TRBV30 | CASQGAGEAFF | TGTGCCTCGCAGGGGGCAGGAGAAGCTTTCTTT
TRBJ2-3 | TRBD2 | - | TRBV7-2 | CASSLATSGGAGDTQYF | TGTGCCAGCAGCTTAGCGACTAGCGGGGGGGCGGGAGATACGCAGTATTTT
TRBJ1-4 | TRBD1 | - | TRBV5-5 | CASSWGDRITEKLFF | TGTGCCAGCAGCTGGGGGGACAGGATTACTGAAAAACTGTTTTTT
TRBJ2-3 | TRBD2 | - | TRBV4-1 | CASSREGTSGAAHTQYF | TGCGCCAGCAGCCGAGAAGGGACTAGCGGGGCAGCTCATACGCAGTATTTT
TRBJ1-5 | - | - | TRBV28 | CASSLGRGAILGNQPRHF | TGTGCCAGCAGTTTAGGGAGGGGGGCTATACTGGGCAATCAGCCCCGGCATTTT
TRBJ2-1 | TRBD1 | - | TRBV11-3 | CASSPEGTGRAEQFF | TGTGCCAGCAGCCCCGAGGGGACAGGGCGGGCTGAGCAGTTCTTC
TRBJ1-1 | TRBD1 | few | TRBV6-6 | CASSREDRVGEAFF | TGTGCCAGCAGCCGAGAAGACAGGGTCGGTGAAGCTTTCTTT
TRBJ2-7 | TRBD1 | - | TRBV7-3 | CASSRGTGGEQYF | TGTGCCAGCAGCAGAGGGACAGGGGGAGAGCAGTACTTC
TRBJ2-3 | TRBD2 | - | TRBV7-2 | CASSSLAVQYF | TGTGCCAGCAGCTCACTAGCGGTGCAGTATTTT
TRBJ1-4 | - | - | TRBV6-5 | CASSYSWGRTNEKLFF | TGTGCCAGCAGTTACTCCTGGGGGCGAACTAATGAAAAACTGTTTTTT
TRBJ2-1 | TRBD2 | once | TRBV4-1 | CASSQEPGASGRGEQFF | TGCGCCAGCAGCCAAGAACCGGGGGCTAGCGGGAGGGGTGAGCAGTTCTTC
TRBJ2-2 | TRBD2 | - | TRBV6-5 | CASRAGTSNTGELFF | TGTGCCAGCAGGGCCGGGACTAGTAACACCGGGGAGCTGTTTTTT
TRBJ2-2 | - | - | TRBV6-1 | CASSPRTAGELFF | TGTGCCAGCAGTCCGCGGACAGCCGGGGAGCTGTTTTTT
TRBJ1-6 | - | few | TRBV19 | CASNGNSPLHF | TGTGCCAGTAACGGTAATTCACCCCTCCACTTT
TRBJ2-3 | TRBD2 | - | TRBV7-9 | CASSLRGAADTQYF | TGTGCCAGCAGCTTGCGGGGGGCGGCAGATACGCAGTATTTT
TRBJ1-1 | TRBD1 | - | TRBV19 | CASRDRVVEAFF | TGTGCCAGCCGGGACAGGGTCGTTGAAGCTTTCTTT
TRBJ2-7 | - | - | TRBV30 | CALTGGKTSGNHRYEQYF | TGTGCCCTGACAGGGGGTAAAACTAGCGGGAACCACAGGTACGAGCAGTACTTC
TRBJ2-2 | TRBD2 | - | TRBV19 | CASSMGGGRAISTGELFF | TGTGCCAGTAGTATGGGCGGCGGGAGGGCCATCAGCACCGGGGAGCTGTTTTTT
TRBJ1-3 | TRBD1 | - | TRBV7-9 | CASSSSVWTGGNTIYF | TGTGCCAGCAGCTCCTCCGTATGGACAGGAGGAAACACCATATATTTT
TRBJ2-3 | TRBD2 | - | TRBV6-6 | CASSPSGGAPDTQYF | TGTGCCAGCAGTCCTAGCGGGGGGGCGCCAGATACGCAGTATTTT
TRBJ1-6 | - | - | TRBV5-1 | CASSLEQGNNSPLHF | TGCGCCAGCAGCTTGGAGCAGGGCAATAATTCACCCCTCCACTTT
TRBJ1-3 | - | - | TRBV7-6 | CASSTGQGPGNTIYF | TGTGCCAGCAGCACGGGGCAGGGGCCTGGAAACACCATATATTTT
TRBJ1-2 | - | - | TRBV5-1 | CASSPGGGHYGYTF | TGCGCCAGCAGCCCGGGGGGGGGACACTATGGCTACACCTTC
TRBJ2-1 | - | - | TRBV7-3 | CASSLKGASNEQFF | TGTGCCAGCAGCTTAAAAGGGGCTAGCAATGAGCAGTTCTTC
TRBJ1-2 | TRBD1 | - | TRBV7-8 | CASSFRGRSYTF | TGTGCCAGCAGCTTCAGGGGGCGAAGCTACACCTTC
TRBJ1-1 | - | once | TRBV9 | CATLSDGGDSLNTEAFF | TGTGCCACACTTTCCGACGGGGGGGATAGTCTGAACACTGAAGCTTTCTTT
TRBJ1-2 | TRBD1 | - | TRBV19 | CASSPQGGSGGYTF | TGTGCCAGTAGTCCACAGGGGGGGAGTGGGGGCTACACCTTC
TRBJ2-7 | - | - | TRBV4-2 | CASSQDKGHTRVKYF | TGTGCCAGCAGCCAAGATAAGGGGCACACCCGAGTGAAGTACTTC
TRBJ2-6 | TRBD1 | few | TRBV11-2 | CASSLEEGASGANVLTF | TGTGCCAGCAGCTTAGAAGAGGGGGCGTCTGGGGCCAACGTCCTGACTTTC
TRBJ2-2 | - | - | TRBV14 | CASSQDTTGLLTGELFF | TGTGCCAGCAGCCAGGACACTACAGGATTATTGACCGGGGAGCTGTTTTTT
TRBJ2-5 | TRBD2 | - | TRBV9 | CASSSGTSGSLQETQYF | TGTGCCAGCAGCTCTGGGACTAGCGGGAGTCTCCAAGAGACCCAGTACTTC
TRBJ1-6 | - | once | TRBV27 | CASSLALGGAKNSPLHF | TGTGCCAGCAGTTTAGCCCTAGGGGGGGCAAAAAATTCACCCCTCCACTTT
TRBJ1-4 | - | - | TRBV7-9 | CSSSPNTMGVNEKLFF | TGTTCCAGCAGCCCTAATACGATGGGAGTGAATGAAAAACTGTTTTTT
TRBJ2-1 | TRBD2 | - | TRBV4-2 | CASSQASGGLNEQFF | TGTGCCAGCAGCCAGGCTAGCGGGGGCCTTAATGAGCAGTTCTTC
TRBJ2-1 | - | once | TRBV18 | CASSPSRGYNEQFF | TGTGCCAGCTCACCATCGCGGGGCTACAATGAGCAGTTCTTC
TRBJ2-1 | TRBD2 | - | TRBV7-2 | CASSYSGTSDNEQFF | TGTGCCAGCAGCTATTCCGGGACTAGCGACAATGAGCAGTTCTTC